Shown below are 30 T cell receptor beta chains from a single sample sequenced in a study of OX40 agonist ivuxolimab in advanced cancers. TCRdb keeps only in-frame clones here, not all; method: immunoSEQ multiplex PCR. This table holds 8,000 to 11,000 clones, around four fifths found once. The specimen was CD4+ or CD8+ T cells sorted from blood, collected in a trial of the OX40 agonist ivuxolimab. The receptors come from an adult with an advanced solid tumor such as melanoma, head and neck, liver or kidney cancer.

The rearrangement uses TRBV15 and TRBJ2-7, with 7 bases aligning to TRBD1. Germline V gene lookup returns CDR1 LNHNV and CDR2 YYDKDF (reference sequence). There are 15 residues in the CDR3. Trimming at V came to 0 bases and at J to 2 bases, leaving 4 bases not matched to a gene. CDR3 protein: CATSRDSTGPYEQYF. CDR3 coding DNA: TGTGCCACCAGCAGAGACTCGACAGGGCCCTACGAGCAGTACTTC. The whole variable domain, remainder taken from reference TRBV15 and TRBJ2-7, is DAMVIQNPRYQVTQFGKPVTLSCSQTLNHNVMYWYQQKSSQAPKLLFHYYDKDFNNEADTPDNFQSRRPNTSFCFLDIRSPGLGDTAMYLCATSRDSTGPYEQYFGPGTRLTVT.

V usage is TRBV5-4 and J usage is TRBJ2-7; TRBD1 agrees at 10 bases. This CDR3 is 14 amino acids long. V gave up 8 bases and J gave up 2 bases; unmatched junction bases: 7. Looked up from germline, CDR1 is SGHNT and CDR2 is YYREEE (reference sequence). The CDR3 nucleotides read TGTGCCAGTTCACCCGGACAGGGGGCCTACGAGCAGTACTTC. Translating gives CASSPGQGAYEQYF.

The V and J genes are TRBV14 and TRBJ2-1, with D possibly being TRBD2 (6 bases). Trimming removed 4 bases from V and 9 bases from J, with 19 bases in between. Germline CDR1 SGHDN, CDR2 FVKESK. This CDR3 comprises 15 residues. The CDR3 sequence is CASSRWRGSRVEQFF. In nucleotides, the CDR3 is TGTGCCAGCAGCCGGTGGAGGGGAAGTAGGGTTGAGCAGTTCTTC.

This rearrangement joins TRBV5-4 to TRBJ2-7; TRBD1 matches at 12 bases. With V trimmed by 4 bases and J by 3 bases, 17 bases remained unmatched. CDR1 and CDR2 (germline): SGHNT, YYREEE (reference sequence). The CDR3 contains 19 residues. As DNA, the CDR3 is TGTGCCAGCAGCCCAAATCCCGGGACAGGGGGCGAATCCCTCTACGAGCAGTACTTC. This translates into CASSPNPGTGGESLYEQYF.

The CDR3 region has the DNA TGTGCCAGCGGGACCGGGACAGGGATTCAGCCCCAGCATTTT. Translated: CASGTGTGIQPQHF. The V gene is TRBV27, the J gene TRBJ1-5; 9 nucleotides align to TRBD1. CDR3 length equals 14 residues. V lost 8 bases, J lost 6 bases, and 8 bases stayed unmatched. Germline V CDR1 and CDR2: MNHEY, SMNVEV (reference sequence).

This chain's CDR3 is CASSQDRGSRDRQETQYF. The CDR3 DNA is TGTGCCAGCAGCCAAGATAGGGGGTCCCGGGACAGACAAGAGACCCAGTACTTC. The rearrangement uses TRBV5-4 and TRBJ2-5; 7 bases match TRBD1. This CDR3 spans 18 amino acids. Per the germline V gene, CDR1 is SGHNT and CDR2 is YYREEE (reference sequence). V lost 4 bases to trimming and J lost 2 bases; unmatched junction nucleotides: 17.

This chain connects TRBV5-1 to TRBJ2-7, with D possibly being TRBD1 (5 bases). There are 13 residues in the CDR3. Trimming pared 1 base from V and 3 bases from J, leaving 8 bases between. Germline assignment: CDR1 SGHRS and CDR2 YFSETQ. CDR3: CASSLQGFYEQYF. The DNA for the CDR3 is TGCGCCAGCAGCTTGCAGGGATTCTACGAGCAGTACTTC.

The chain uses TRBV15 and TRBJ2-7, with TRBD2 matching over 14 bases. V lost 5 bases and J lost 6; bases outside the gene matches: 6. Germline V gene sequence: CDR1 LNHNV, CDR2 YYDKDF (reference sequence). The CDR3 spans 15 residues. The CDR3 region has the DNA TGTGCCACCAGCTCGGGACTAGCGGGAGCAGGCGAGCAGTACTTC. This codes for CATSSGLAGAGEQYF.

This clone was seen just once. The chain is built from TRBV4-1 and TRBJ2-1; D remains unclear. The V and J ends lost 2 bases and 0 bases respectively, with 5 bases between them. CDR1 and CDR2 (germline): MGHRA, YSYEKL. The CDR3 loop spans 14 amino acids. The CDR3 DNA sequence: TGCGCCAGCAGCCAACGAGTCTCCTACAATGAGCAGTTCTTC. It translates to CASSQRVSYNEQFF.

The chain employs TRBV27 and TRBJ2-1; the match to TRBD2 covers 8 bases. J lost 2 bases, V lost 4 bases, and 4 bases had no gene match. There are 15 residues in the CDR3. In germline, CDR1 is MNHEY, CDR2 SMNVEV (reference sequence). The chain's CDR3 is CASSSSGSTYNEQFF. The CDR3 DNA is TGTGCCAGCAGTTCGAGCGGGAGCACCTACAATGAGCAGTTCTTC.

The CDR3 DNA is TGTGCCAGCAGGGACATAGCGGGAGGGCGGGAGACCCAGTACTTC. This codes for CASRDIAGGRETQYF. This rearrangement joins TRBV27 to TRBJ2-5; 11 bases line up with TRBD2. V trimming: 6 bases; J trimming: 5 bases; junction bases outside the gene matches: 8. CDR1 is MNHEY, CDR2 SMNVEV, per germline (reference sequence). This CDR3 spans 15 amino acids.

The V and J genes are TRBV6-5 and TRBJ1-4; D uncertain. CDR1 is MNHEY and CDR2 is SVGAGI in the germline V gene. The CDR3 contains 14 residues. V was clipped by 2 bases and J by 0 bases, with 4 bases between them. This CDR3 is CASSYGTTNEKLFF. The CDR3 nucleotides are TGTGCCAGCAGTTACGGGACAACTAATGAAAAACTGTTTTTT.

A remark on this clone: This may be a read error: a much more frequent sequence differs by one nucleotide. The J gene is TRBJ2-7, the V gene TRBV6-1; D unresolved. Germline CDR1 is MNHNS and CDR2 is SASEGT. Trimming took 6 bases from V and 3 from J, leaving 6 bases between them. There are 11 residues in the CDR3. The CDR3 region is CASSDNYEQYF. The CDR3 nucleotides are TGTGCCAGCAGCGACAACTACGAGCAGTACTTC.

This chain connects TRBV5-4 to TRBJ2-7, with D perhaps given as TRBD1 or TRBD2 (5 bases each). In germline, CDR1 is SGHNT, CDR2 YYREEE (reference sequence). This CDR3 contains 14 residues. The V end lost 3 bases, the J end lost 4 bases, and 14 bases lay between the germline ends. The CDR3 region is CASSSLGGAYEQYF. The CDR3 DNA sequence: TGTGCCAGCAGCTCGCTTGGGGGAGCTTACGAGCAGTACTTC.

This chain joins TRBV5-1 and TRBJ1-4; unclear D gene. Trimming pared 0 bases from V and 8 bases from J, leaving 5 bases between. CDR1 and CDR2 from the germline V gene are SGHRS and YFSETQ. CDR3 length: 12 amino acids. The CDR3 region is CASSLGGEKLFF. Here the CDR3 DNA reads TGCGCCAGCAGCTTGGGAGGCGAAAAACTGTTTTTT.

The gene calls are TRBV6-4 and TRBJ2-1; a possible D gene is TRBD2 (6 bases). Between the trimmed V and J ends, which lost 3 bases and 3 bases, there was a span of 9 bases. The CDR3 sequence is 14 residues long. Germline assignment: CDR1 MRHNA and CDR2 SNTAGT. CDR3 nucleotides: TGTGCCAGCAGTGAAGGGCGGGACTACAATGAGCAGTTCTTC. Its translation: CASSEGRDYNEQFF.

For this clone: A clone one base away is much larger, so this may be a read error. This chain joins TRBV7-2 and TRBJ1-2; D is unresolved. The CDR3 runs to 16 residues. Germline lookup yields CDR1 SGHTA and CDR2 FQGNSA. This chain's CDR3 is CASSLRRARVSGGYTF. CDR3 nucleotides: TGTGCCAGCAGCTTGCGGAGGGCAAGAGTCAGTGGTGGCTACACCTTT.

The chain couples TRBV6-1 to TRBJ1-6; 10 nucleotides line up with TRBD1. CDR3 length equals 14 residues. The germline CDR1 and CDR2 sequences are MNHNS and SASEGT. V was pared by 5 bases and J by 9 bases, with 4 bases of the junction left unmatched. In nucleotides, the CDR3 is TGTGCCAGCAGTTCAGACAGGGGGCTTTCACCCCTCCACTTT. It translates to CASSSDRGLSPLHF.

The chain combines TRBV27 with TRBJ1-1; D gene ambiguous. Per the germline V gene, CDR1 is MNHEY and CDR2 is SMNVEV (reference sequence). The CDR3 sequence is 13 residues long. The V gene lost 3 bases and the J gene lost 6 bases, with 11 bases spanning the gap. For the CDR3, the DNA is TGTGCCAGCAGTTTCGACACGTCAGCTGAAGCTTTCTTT. This translates into CASSFDTSAEAFF.

This chain uses TRBV4-1 with TRBJ2-1; maybe TRBD2 (6 bases). The V and J ends lost 1 base and 8 bases respectively, with 15 bases between them. This CDR3 contains 15 residues. The V gene's germline CDR1 is MGHRA and CDR2 YSYEKL. The CDR3 reads CASSQVARLDDEQFF. In DNA form, the CDR3 reads TGCGCCAGCAGCCAAGTCGCCCGACTAGACGATGAGCAGTTCTTC.

The J gene is TRBJ2-3, the V gene TRBV28; 10 bases agree with TRBD2. The germline gives CDR1 MDHEN, CDR2 SYDVKM. The CDR3 spans 16 residues. V shed 4 bases, J shed 0 bases, and the junction held 4 bases outside the gene matches. The CDR3 loop reads CASSWETSGSTDTQYF. CDR3 nucleotides: TGTGCCAGCAGTTGGGAGACTAGCGGGAGCACAGATACGCAGTATTTT.

This clone is a singleton in its sample. This chain links TRBV27 with TRBJ1-1; the D gene is possibly TRBD1 (5 bases). CDR1 MNHEY and CDR2 SMNVEV come from the germline V gene (reference sequence). The CDR3 is made up of 15 amino acids. V lost 4 bases, J lost 0 bases, and 12 bases lay in between. CDR3 protein: CASSYSQVMNTEAFF. DNA of the CDR3: TGTGCCAGCAGTTACTCACAGGTGATGAACACTGAAGCTTTCTTT.

This rearrangement joins TRBV27 to TRBJ2-3, with TRBD2 identical over 7 bases. Germline V CDR1 and CDR2: MNHEY, SMNVEV (reference sequence). V shed 5 bases, J shed 5 bases, and the junction held 10 bases outside the gene matches. The length of the CDR3 is 15 residues. The CDR3 here is CASSPGTTNRDTQYF. The CDR3 DNA reads as TGTGCCAGCAGTCCCGGGACTACGAATAGAGATACGCAGTATTTT.

The rearrangement uses TRBV5-6 and TRBJ1-1; no clear D. The CDR3 runs to 12 residues. V dropped 3 bases and J dropped 3 bases, with 6 bases sitting between them. The germline V gene has CDR1 SGHDT and CDR2 YYEEEE. The CDR3 DNA reads TGTGCCAGCAGCTCACAAGACACTGAAGCTTTCTTT. It encodes CASSSQDTEAFF.

The J gene is TRBJ2-5, the V gene TRBV11-2; the match to TRBD2 covers 14 bases. Looked up from germline, CDR1 is SGHAT and CDR2 is FQNNGV. V dropped 3 bases and J dropped 2; count of bases not matched to a gene: 5. This CDR3 is 17 amino acids long. This CDR3 reads CASSLMGLAGEQETQYF. The CDR3 DNA reads TGTGCCAGCAGCTTGATGGGACTAGCGGGAGAACAAGAGACCCAGTACTTC.

The chain has TRBV19 and TRBJ2-7; possible D gene TRBD2, 6 bases. V was cut by 3 bases and J by 2 bases, with 11 bases left in between. The V gene's germline CDR1 is LNHDA and CDR2 SQIVND (reference sequence). The CDR3 consists of 14 residues. CDR3 in DNA: TGTGCCAGTAGTATGGTCGGGAGCGCCTACGAGCAGTACTTC. As protein: CASSMVGSAYEQYF. The whole variable domain, filled in from reference TRBV19 and TRBJ2-7, reads DGGITQSPKYLFRKEGQNVTLSCEQNLNHDAMYWYRQDPGQGLRLIYYSQIVNDFQKGDIAEGYSVSREKKESFPLTVTSAQKNPTAFYLCASSMVGSAYEQYFGPGTRLTVT.

This clone turned up a few times. This chain uses TRBV19 with TRBJ1-4, with 7 bases matching TRBD1. Germline V CDR1 and CDR2: LNHDA, SQIVND (reference sequence). Trimming cost V 10 bases and J 3 bases; bases outside gene matches: 17. The CDR3 contains 17 residues. CDR3 bases: TGTGCCACTTACCCAACAGGGGACCCCGGATCTAATGAAAAACTGTTTTTT. Translated, it gives CATYPTGDPGSNEKLFF.

J is TRBJ2-3 and V is TRBV4-1; tentative D call: TRBD1 (6 bases). The V and J ends lost 0 bases and 2 bases respectively, with 9 bases between them. The CDR3 spans 15 residues. Germline CDR1 reads MGHRA; CDR2 reads YSYEKL. CDR3 loop: CASSQDHRATDTQYF. The CDR3 DNA reads as TGCGCCAGCAGCCAAGATCACAGGGCCACAGATACGCAGTATTTT.

The chain is built from TRBV28 and TRBJ2-7; 10 nucleotides line up with TRBD2. V dropped 2 bases and J dropped 5; count of bases not matched to a gene: 12. The CDR3 is 17 amino acids. In germline, CDR1 is MDHEN, CDR2 SYDVKM. Here the CDR3 DNA reads TGTGCCAGCAGTTTAGGACGCAGCGGGAGGGCCGGGAACGAGCAGTACTTC. Residues: CASSLGRSGRAGNEQYF.

The CDR3 loop reads CASSLGAGVAQETQYF. DNA for the CDR3: TGTGCCAGCAGCTTGGGAGCCGGGGTTGCCCAAGAGACCCAGTACTTC. The J gene is TRBJ2-5, the V gene TRBV5-6; D is perhaps TRBD2 (5 bases). V was pared by 0 bases and J by 1 base, with 13 bases between. The CDR3 is made up of 16 amino acids. Per the germline V gene, CDR1 is SGHDT and CDR2 is YYEEEE.